This T cell receptor (beta chain) was documented in a study of cytomegalovirus exposure and HLA in healthy donors. Study context: Prior work identified around 120 million unique TCR beta sequences in about 179 million T cells.

This clone turned up a few times. As yet, its antigen is unknown. Overall study findings and caveats: Most likely, a cluster of highly shared sequence variants arose as a sequencing artifact. Reports indicate that TCR beta sequences accurately predicted the HLA-A and HLA-B alleles of most subjects.

PCR amplification relied on 60 Vbeta primers (plus 13 Jbeta primers). Profiled with immunoSEQ multiplex PCR; TCRdb holds only in-frame clones, not every one. The table includes 60,000 to 90,000 clones, roughly 84% detected once. The CDR3 has 13 amino acids. Per the germline V gene, CDR1 is LNHNV and CDR2 is YYDKDF (reference sequence). Trimming left V 5 bases short and J 1 base short, with 8 bases between. This receptor was obtained from an older man in good health and CMV-seropositive. V is TRBV15 and J is TRBJ1-1, with D unclear. Sequenced material: PBMCs. The CDR3 is CATSLDPNTEAFF. CDR3 bases: TGTGCCACCAGCCTAGACCCGAACACTGAAGCTTTCTTT.